Below are 26 T cell receptor beta chains sequenced from a single sample in a study of T-cell reconstitution after alpha-beta-depleted transplantation in children. Study results and limitations: T-cell numbers and diversity one year post-transplant derived largely from freshly generated T cells.

A library of TCRbeta sequences, prepared with unique molecular identifiers, was generated. In TCRdb, the PCR reads were re-called with MiXCR into one record per CDR3 protein. The table shows 250,000 to 300,000 distinct CDR3 sequences, with over 7.5% occurring only once. These receptors lack a known antigen. The starting material was peripheral blood, obtained 360 days after TCRalphabeta/CD19-depleted stem cell transplant. The receptors originated from a female patient aged 2 to 10 who had a stem cell transplant for Fanconi anemia, so the T cells may come from the graft donor.

This clonotype was counted ten times or more. This chain links TRBV27 with TRBJ2-7; the D is unclear. Germline V gives CDR1 MNHEY, CDR2 SMNVEV (reference sequence). Trimming stripped 3 bases from V and 3 bases from J, with 9 bases between. This CDR3 has 13 residues. The CDR3 sequence: CASSFGQNYEQYF. The CDR3 coding sequence is TGTGCCAGCAGTTTCGGGCAGAACTACGAGCAGTACTTC.

This clonotype was detected only a few times. J is TRBJ2-2 and V is TRBV7-2, with 10 bases that match TRBD2. V shed 1 base, J shed 5 bases, and the junction held 7 bases outside the gene matches. This CDR3 has 17 residues. CDR1 SGHTA and CDR2 FQGNSA come from the germline V gene. CDR3 amino acids: CASSLVPAGGPTGELFF. CDR3 in DNA: TGTGCCAGCAGCTTAGTCCCAGCGGGGGGGCCGACCGGGGAGCTGTTTTTT.

This clonotype was detected only a few times. V gene TRBV7-6 combines with J gene TRBJ2-1; TRBD2 agrees at 7 bases. Germline V gene data show CDR1 as SGHVS and CDR2 as FNYEAQ. V shed 2 bases and J 4 bases; nucleotides not matched to a gene: 8. The CDR3 extends over 16 amino acids. The CDR3 region is CASSLPGGEKYNEQFF. CDR3 sequence (DNA): TGTGCCAGCAGCTTACCGGGAGGAGAGAAATACAATGAGCAGTTCTTC.

This clonotype was recorded many times. The chain links TRBV20-1 to TRBJ2-1; 12 bases agree with TRBD2. Germline-derived CDR1 and CDR2 are DFQATT and SNEGSKA (reference sequence). The V segment lost 4 bases and the J segment 4 bases; nucleotides outside the gene matches: 2. This CDR3 has 14 residues. CDR3 loop: CSATGLAGYNEQFF. CDR3 nucleotides: TGCAGTGCTACCGGACTAGCGGGGTACAATGAGCAGTTCTTC.

This clonotype occurred a few times. The gene calls are TRBV12-3 or TRBV12-4 and TRBJ2-3; D perhaps matches TRBD1 (6 bases). The CDR3 has 18 amino acids. The V and J ends lost 2 bases and 1 base respectively, with 19 bases between them. The CDR3 loop is CASSLFGTLSVGTDTQYF. CDR3 DNA: TGTGCCAGCAGTTTATTCGGGACACTAAGCGTGGGCACAGATACGCAGTATTTT.

This clonotype was seen at least ten times. The rearrangement joins TRBV9 to TRBJ2-2, with D perhaps TRBD1 (7 bases). Trimming cost V 4 bases and J 5 bases, with 15 bases left between them. The germline gives CDR1 SGDLS, CDR2 YYNGEE. This CDR3 contains 15 residues. Written as DNA, the CDR3 is TGTGCCAGCAGCCCAAGCTCAGGGGGGACCGGGGAGCTGTTTTTT. Translating gives CASSPSSGGTGELFF.

This clonotype has more than one count but fewer than ten. The chain combines TRBV27 with TRBJ1-2, with D perhaps TRBD1 (6 bases). Trimming pared 6 bases from V and 7 bases from J, leaving 12 bases between. The CDR3 is 12 residues long. The germline gives CDR1 MNHEY, CDR2 SMNVEV (reference sequence). CDR3 sequence (DNA): TGTGCCAGCAGCTCCCAGGGGTTTGGCTACACCTTC. This gives the protein CASSSQGFGYTF.

Ten or more counts support this clonotype. V is TRBV6-2 or TRBV6-3 and J is TRBJ2-7; D not resolved. With 3 bases removed from V and 6 bases from J, the gap between germline ends came to 6 bases. The CDR3 is 11 amino acids. Germline V gives CDR1 MNHEY, CDR2 SVGEGT. CDR3 residues: CASSYSAEQYF. The CDR3 DNA sequence: TGTGCCAGCAGTTATTCCGCCGAGCAGTACTTC.

This clonotype was seen more than once but under ten times. The chain uses TRBV6-5 and TRBJ2-6; D gene uncertain. Trimming stripped 0 bases from V and 2 bases from J, with 8 bases between. Germline values: CDR1 MNHEY, CDR2 SVGAGI. The CDR3 is made up of 16 amino acids. CDR3 residues: CASSYSRKAGANVLTF. Written as DNA, the CDR3 is TGTGCCAGCAGTTACTCGAGGAAGGCTGGGGCCAACGTCCTGACTTTC.

This clonotype appeared many times. The genes are TRBV25-1 and TRBJ2-7; 9 nucleotides agree with TRBD1. Germline trimming cut 3 bases from V and 2 bases from J; bases unmatched to any gene: 5. The CDR3 length is 15 residues. Germline CDR1 reads MGHDK; CDR2 reads SYGVNS. The CDR3 spells CASSDRGQGTYEQYF. CDR3 bases: TGTGCCAGCAGTGACCGCGGACAGGGGACCTACGAGCAGTACTTC.

This clonotype was counted a few times. This sequence joins TRBV20-1 and TRBJ1-1, with D possibly being TRBD1 (5 bases). The CDR3 contains 13 residues. V shed 3 bases and J shed 7 bases, with 15 bases lying between them. CDR1 is DFQATT and CDR2 is SNEGSKA in the germline V gene (reference sequence). The CDR3 protein is CSASPPGDREAFF. The CDR3 DNA is TGCAGTGCTAGCCCTCCGGGGGACCGTGAAGCTTTCTTT.

This clonotype was observed many times. This rearrangement joins TRBV5-1 to TRBJ1-2, with D maybe TRBD1 (6 bases). V lost 7 bases and J 5 bases, leaving 15 bases between the germline ends. Germline V gives CDR1 SGHRS, CDR2 YFSETQ. The CDR3 contains 13 residues. In DNA form, the CDR3 reads TGCGCCAGCGCCACCGGGACATTGTATGGCTACACCTTC. This codes for CASATGTLYGYTF.

This clonotype was picked up a small number of times. The CDR3, as DNA: TGTGCCAGCAGCTTAGGGTTGGGGGGTTGGGAGCAGTACTTC. Translation: CASSLGLGGWEQYF. The chain has TRBV7-2 and TRBJ2-7; TRBD2 might be the D (6 bases). Trimming shortened V by 1 base and J by 7 bases, and 14 bases separated the two germline ends. The CDR3 runs to 14 residues. Germline V gene lookup returns CDR1 SGHTA and CDR2 FQGNSA. The variable domain in full, with the rest retrieved from reference TRBV7-2 and TRBJ2-7, is GAGVSQSPSNKVTEKGKDVELRCDPISGHTALYWYRQSLGQGLEFLIYFQGNSAPDKSGLPSDRFSAERTGGSVSTLTIQRTQQEDSAVYLCASSLGLGGWEQYFGPGTRLTVT.

As concerns this clonotype: This could be a read error, since a much larger clone is one nucleotide away. The chain couples TRBV20-1 to TRBJ2-2; 8 bases are a match to TRBD2. There are 16 residues in the CDR3. CDR1 and CDR2 from the germline V gene are DFQATT and SNEGSKA (reference sequence). CDR3 sequence: CCARDIAGPNTGELFF. CDR3 bases: TGCTGTGCTAGAGACATAGCGGGACCGAACACCGGGGAGCTGTTTTTT.

This clonotype was observed a few times. V gene TRBV7-2 combines with J gene TRBJ2-5, with D perhaps given as TRBD1 or TRBD2 (6 bases each). This CDR3 spans 15 amino acids. In germline, CDR1 is SGHTA, CDR2 FQGNSA. The V gene lost 5 bases and the J gene lost 4 bases, with 17 bases spanning the gap. The CDR3 here is CASSQGWGAPETQYF. The CDR3 coding sequence is TGTGCCAGCAGCCAGGGGTGGGGGGCCCCAGAGACCCAGTACTTC.

This clonotype was found many times. The chain couples TRBV5-6 to TRBJ2-5; 7 bases map to TRBD1. This CDR3 has 15 amino acids. Germline V CDR1 and CDR2: SGHDT, YYEEEE. The V gene end was trimmed by 4 bases and the J gene end by 1 base; junction bases not matched to a gene: 7. CDR3 DNA sequence: TGTGCCAGCAGCCAAAGGACAGGAGTCCAAGAGACCCAGTACTTC. Its protein product is CASSQRTGVQETQYF.

This chain links TRBV5-5 with TRBJ2-2, with no clear D. CDR1 SGHKS and CDR2 YYEKEE come from the germline V gene (reference sequence). This CDR3 has 15 residues. The ends were cut back, 2 bases at V and 4 bases at J, with 12 bases in the middle. CDR3 sequence: CASSFYLGPTGELFF. In DNA form, the CDR3 reads TGTGCCAGCAGCTTTTACCTCGGGCCCACCGGGGAGCTGTTTTTT.

The rearrangement links TRBV5-1 to TRBJ1-2; D gene unclear. Trimming removed 2 bases at V and 3 bases at J, with 11 bases between. Germline values: CDR1 SGHRS, CDR2 YFSETQ. The CDR3 runs 14 residues. The CDR3 here is CASSFYPADYGYTF. Written as DNA, the CDR3 is TGCGCCAGCAGCTTCTACCCGGCTGACTATGGCTACACCTTC.

The chain recombines TRBV20-1 with TRBJ1-1; D not certain. This CDR3 contains 15 residues. Looked up from germline, CDR1 is DFQATT and CDR2 is SNEGSKA (reference sequence). Trimming removed 0 bases from V and 5 bases from J, with 16 bases in between. The CDR3 sequence is CSARDRRGGFTEAFF. CDR3 coding DNA: TGCAGTGCTAGAGATAGGCGAGGAGGGTTTACTGAAGCTTTCTTT.

This clonotype was seen repeatedly, ten times or more. V is TRBV28 and J is TRBJ2-5, with TRBD1 matching 9 bases. The germline CDR1 and CDR2 sequences are MDHEN and SYDVKM. After removal of 3 bases from V and 4 bases from J, the junction contained 6 bases not matched to a gene. CDR3 length: 15 amino acids. The CDR3 nucleotides are TGTGCCAGCAGTTTGATGGTGACAGGGGGAGAGACCCAGTACTTC. This codes for CASSLMVTGGETQYF.

The sample holds a few counts of this clonotype. CDR3 sequence (DNA): TGTGCCAGCACCGACAGGGGGGCAACCATGGGTTATGGCTACACCTTC. Translating it yields CASTDRGATMGYGYTF. The chain has TRBV5-6 and TRBJ1-2, with 9 bases aligning to TRBD1. The CDR3 contains 16 residues. Germline assignment: CDR1 SGHDT and CDR2 YYEEEE. The ends lost 6 bases at V and 5 bases at J; junction bases unmatched: 14.

The rearrangement uses TRBV7-6 and TRBJ2-2; D ambiguous. From germline, CDR1 is SGHVS and CDR2 FNYEAQ. The CDR3 contains 15 residues. V was shortened by 6 bases and J by 6 bases, with 17 bases between the two germline ends. The CDR3 loop is CASSQKSHEAGELFF. DNA for the CDR3: TGTGCCAGCAGTCAAAAGAGTCATGAGGCCGGGGAGCTGTTTTTT.

The table lists this clonotype with many counts. This chain links TRBV7-9 with TRBJ1-1, with D hard to call. V lost 5 bases and J lost 5, with 12 bases in between. Germline CDR1 SEHNR, CDR2 FQNEAQ (reference sequence). This CDR3 region has 13 residues. This CDR3 is CASSQEINTEAFF. The CDR3 DNA reads as TGTGCCAGCAGCCAAGAGATTAATACTGAAGCTTTCTTT.

This clonotype was seen more than once but under ten times. This rearrangement joins TRBV6-2 or TRBV6-3 to TRBJ2-1, with D possibly being TRBD1 (7 bases). The V gene lost 6 bases and the J gene lost 10 bases, with 25 bases spanning the gap. The CDR3 covers 16 residues. Germline-derived CDR1 and CDR2 are MNHEY and SVGEGT. CDR3 loop: CASSPPGGGPRWEQFF. The CDR3 DNA follows: TGTGCCAGCAGCCCCCCCGGAGGGGGCCCACGCTGGGAGCAGTTCTTC.

The CDR3 DNA follows: TGTGCCAGCAGCTTGCGAGTAGGAAATGAAAAACTGTTTTTT. It encodes CASSLRVGNEKLFF. The chain links TRBV7-9 to TRBJ1-4; no clear D. CDR3 size: 14 residues. Germline assignment: CDR1 SEHNR and CDR2 FQNEAQ (reference sequence). Trimming removed 3 bases from V and 5 bases from J, with 10 bases in between.

Ten or more counts support this clonotype. The V and J genes are TRBV29-1 and TRBJ1-3; TRBD1 matches 11 bases. There are 14 residues in the CDR3. Germline lookup yields CDR1 SQVTM and CDR2 ANQGSEA. V shed 6 bases, J shed 3 bases, and the junction held 4 bases outside the gene matches. CDR3 DNA: TGCAGCGTCCGGACAGGGGGCTTTGGAAACACCATATATTTT. It is translated as CSVRTGGFGNTIYF.